This TCR beta chain was found in a study of cytomegalovirus exposure and HLA in healthy donors. From germline, CDR1 is SNHLY and CDR2 FYNNEI. V lost 5 bases, J lost 6 bases, and 9 bases stayed unmatched. CDR3 length: 15 amino acids. The PCR used 60 Vbeta and 13 Jbeta primers. Sequencing was performed with immunoSEQ multiplex PCR; in TCRdb, only in-frame clones are kept and a portion is missing. The sample holds about 160,000 clones, 80% seen once. The genes are TRBV2 and TRBJ1-4, with 7 positions matching TRBD1. The clonotype comes from a man between 18 and 35 years old in good health and CMV-seropositive. The sample taken for sequencing was PBMCs. CDR3 nucleotides: TGTGCCAGCAGTCGATCCGGGACAGAAGATGAAAAACTGTTTTTT. Translating gives CASSRSGTEDEKLFF.